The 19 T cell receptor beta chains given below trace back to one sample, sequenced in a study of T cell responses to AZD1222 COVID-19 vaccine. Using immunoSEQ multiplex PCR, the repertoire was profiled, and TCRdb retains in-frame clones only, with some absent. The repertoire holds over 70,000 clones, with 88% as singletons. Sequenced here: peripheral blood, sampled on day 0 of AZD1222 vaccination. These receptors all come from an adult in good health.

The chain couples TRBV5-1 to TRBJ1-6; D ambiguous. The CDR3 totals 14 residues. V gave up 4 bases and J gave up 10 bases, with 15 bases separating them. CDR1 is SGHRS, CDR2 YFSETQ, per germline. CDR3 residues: CASSPSGGASPLHF. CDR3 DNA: TGCGCCAGCAGCCCCAGTGGTGGCGCATCACCCCTCCACTTT.

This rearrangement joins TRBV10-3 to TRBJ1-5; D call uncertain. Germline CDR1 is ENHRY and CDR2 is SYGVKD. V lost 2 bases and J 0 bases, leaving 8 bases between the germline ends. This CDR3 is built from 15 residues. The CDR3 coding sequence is TGTGCCATCAGTGAGGGAGCTTATAGCAATCAGCCCCAGCATTTT. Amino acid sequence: CAISEGAYSNQPQHF.

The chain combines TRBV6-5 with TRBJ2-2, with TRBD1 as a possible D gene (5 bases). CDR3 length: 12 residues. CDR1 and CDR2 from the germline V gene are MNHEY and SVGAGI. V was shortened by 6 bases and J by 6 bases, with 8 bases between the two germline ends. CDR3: CASSIRAGELFF. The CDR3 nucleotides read TGTGCCAGCAGCATCAGGGCCGGGGAGCTGTTTTTT.

The CDR3 spells CASSWPGGGYEQYF. CDR3 coding DNA: TGTGCCAGCAGCTGGCCGGGTGGTGGCTACGAGCAGTACTTC. This sequence joins TRBV5-4 and TRBJ2-7; no definite D call. CDR1 SGHNT and CDR2 YYREEE come from the germline V gene (reference sequence). V was shortened by 3 bases and J by 3 bases, with 13 bases between the two germline ends. The CDR3 length is 14 residues.

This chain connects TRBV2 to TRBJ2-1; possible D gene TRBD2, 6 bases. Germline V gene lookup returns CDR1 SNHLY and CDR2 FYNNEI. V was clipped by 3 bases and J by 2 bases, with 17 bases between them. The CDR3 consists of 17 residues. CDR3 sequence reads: CASSEGGGRGTYNEQFF. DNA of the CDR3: TGTGCCAGCAGTGAGGGTGGCGGGCGGGGTACCTACAATGAGCAGTTCTTC.

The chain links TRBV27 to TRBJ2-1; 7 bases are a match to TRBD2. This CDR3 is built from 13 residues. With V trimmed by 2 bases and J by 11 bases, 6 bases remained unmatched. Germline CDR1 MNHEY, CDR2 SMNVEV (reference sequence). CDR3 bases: TGTGCCAGCAGTTTAAATACGGGGGGAAAGCAGTTCTTC. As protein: CASSLNTGGKQFF.

CDR3 DNA sequence: TGTGCCAGTACCAATCAGGGTTTGGGGACTGAAGCTTTCTTT. As protein: CASTNQGLGTEAFF. The chain has TRBV19 and TRBJ1-1, with D perhaps TRBD1 (5 bases). Trimming left V 7 bases short and J 5 bases short, with 17 bases between. This CDR3 is built from 14 residues. From germline, CDR1 is LNHDA and CDR2 SQIVND (reference sequence).

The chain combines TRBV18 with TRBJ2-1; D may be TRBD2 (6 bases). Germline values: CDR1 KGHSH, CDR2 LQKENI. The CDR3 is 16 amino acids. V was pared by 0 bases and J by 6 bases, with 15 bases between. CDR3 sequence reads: CASSPPSGFMGNEQFF. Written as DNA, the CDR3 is TGTGCCAGCTCACCACCAAGCGGGTTTATGGGCAATGAGCAGTTCTTC.

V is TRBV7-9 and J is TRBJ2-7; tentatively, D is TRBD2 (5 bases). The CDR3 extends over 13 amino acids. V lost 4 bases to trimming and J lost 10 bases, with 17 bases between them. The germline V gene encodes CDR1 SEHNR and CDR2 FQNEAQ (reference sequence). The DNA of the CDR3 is TGTGCCAGCAGCTCGACTACTTTGAGGAACCAGTACTTC. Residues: CASSSTTLRNQYF. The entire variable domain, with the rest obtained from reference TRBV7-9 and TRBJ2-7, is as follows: DTGVSQNPRHKITKRGQNVTFRCDPISEHNRLYWYRQTLGQGPEFLTYFQNEAQLEKSRLLSDRFSAERPKGSFSTLEIQRTEQGDSAMYLCASSSTTLRNQYFGPGTRLTVT.

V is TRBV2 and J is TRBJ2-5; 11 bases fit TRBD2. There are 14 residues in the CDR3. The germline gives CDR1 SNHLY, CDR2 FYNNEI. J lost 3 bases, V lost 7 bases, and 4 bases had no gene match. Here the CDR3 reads CASTGTSGKETQYF. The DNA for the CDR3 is TGTGCCAGCACCGGGACTAGCGGAAAAGAGACCCAGTACTTC.

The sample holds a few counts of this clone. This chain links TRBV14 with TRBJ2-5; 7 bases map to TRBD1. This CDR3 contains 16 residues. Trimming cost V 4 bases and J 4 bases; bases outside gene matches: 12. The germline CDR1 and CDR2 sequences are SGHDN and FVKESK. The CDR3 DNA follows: TGTGCCAGCAGCCGAAAACCGACAGGGCTGAGAGAGACCCAGTACTTC. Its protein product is CASSRKPTGLRETQYF. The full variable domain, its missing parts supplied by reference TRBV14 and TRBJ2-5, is EAGVTQFPSHSVIEKGQTVTLRCDPISGHDNLYWYRRVMGKEIKFLLHFVKESKQDESGMPNNRFLAERTGGTYSTLKVQPAELEDSGVYFCASSRKPTGLRETQYFGPGTRLLVL.

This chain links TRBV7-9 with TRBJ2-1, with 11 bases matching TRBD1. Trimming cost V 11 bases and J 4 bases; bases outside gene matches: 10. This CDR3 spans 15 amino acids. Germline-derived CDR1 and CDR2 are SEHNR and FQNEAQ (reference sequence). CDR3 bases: TGTGCCTCAACCCCCGGGACAGGGGGTTACAATGAGCAGTTCTTC. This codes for CASTPGTGGYNEQFF.

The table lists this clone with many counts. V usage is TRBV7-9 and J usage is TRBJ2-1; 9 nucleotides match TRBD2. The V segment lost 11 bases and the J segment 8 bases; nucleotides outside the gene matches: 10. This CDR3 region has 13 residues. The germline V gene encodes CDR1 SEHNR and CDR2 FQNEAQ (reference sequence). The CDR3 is CAGRREGWDEQFF. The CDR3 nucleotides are TGTGCCGGGCGGCGGGAGGGCTGGGATGAGCAGTTCTTC.

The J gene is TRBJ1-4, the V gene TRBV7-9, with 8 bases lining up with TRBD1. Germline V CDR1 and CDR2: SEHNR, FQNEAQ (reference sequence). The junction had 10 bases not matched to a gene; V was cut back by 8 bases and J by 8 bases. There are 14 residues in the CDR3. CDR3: CASAEGSGGEKLFF. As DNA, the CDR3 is TGTGCCAGCGCCGAGGGGTCAGGGGGCGAAAAACTGTTTTTT.

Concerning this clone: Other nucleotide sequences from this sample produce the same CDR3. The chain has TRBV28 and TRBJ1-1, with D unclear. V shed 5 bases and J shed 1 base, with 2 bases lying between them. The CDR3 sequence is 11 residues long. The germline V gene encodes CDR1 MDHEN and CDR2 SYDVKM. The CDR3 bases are TGTGCCAGCAGTGGGAACACTGAAGCTTTCTTT. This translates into CASSGNTEAFF.

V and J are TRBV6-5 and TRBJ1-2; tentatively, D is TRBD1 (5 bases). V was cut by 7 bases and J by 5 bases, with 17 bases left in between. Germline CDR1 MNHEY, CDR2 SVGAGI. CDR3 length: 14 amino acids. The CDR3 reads CASKPSRDGYGYTF. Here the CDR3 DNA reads TGTGCCAGCAAACCCTCCCGGGACGGTTATGGCTACACCTTC.

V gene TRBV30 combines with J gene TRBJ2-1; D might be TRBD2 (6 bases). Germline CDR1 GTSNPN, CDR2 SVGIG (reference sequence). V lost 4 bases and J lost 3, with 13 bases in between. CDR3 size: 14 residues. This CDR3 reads CAWNLAEVYNEQFF. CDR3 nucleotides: TGTGCCTGGAATTTAGCGGAAGTCTACAATGAGCAGTTCTTC.

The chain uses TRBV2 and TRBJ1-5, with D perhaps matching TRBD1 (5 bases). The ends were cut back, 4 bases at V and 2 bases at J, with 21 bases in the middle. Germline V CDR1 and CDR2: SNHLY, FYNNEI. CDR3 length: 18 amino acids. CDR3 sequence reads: CASSAESPAGGGNQPQHF. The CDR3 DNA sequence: TGTGCCAGCAGTGCAGAATCACCCGCTGGGGGTGGCAATCAGCCCCAGCATTTT.

The CDR3: CASSILGATTDTQYF. Here the CDR3 DNA reads TGTGCCAGTAGTATCCTGGGAGCGACCACAGATACGCAGTATTTT. The chain combines TRBV19 with TRBJ2-3; possible D gene TRBD2, 5 bases. The CDR3 has 15 amino acids. Germline-derived CDR1 and CDR2 are LNHDA and SQIVND (reference sequence). The V end lost 3 bases, the J end lost 2 bases, and 12 bases lay between the germline ends.